Below, 28 T cell receptor beta chains from the same sample are listed, as sequenced in a study of cytomegalovirus exposure and HLA in healthy donors. PCR employed 60 Vbeta and 13 Jbeta primers. TCRdb's copy holds only in-frame clones and misses some; the assay was immunoSEQ multiplex PCR. The data show about 130,000 clones, around four fifths seen once. What was sequenced was PBMCs. Source of these receptors: a woman in her thirties or forties in good health and CMV-seronegative.

The genes are TRBV27 and TRBJ1-3; D is unclear. Deletions cut 2 bases from V and 8 bases from J, with 10 bases between. This CDR3 has 13 residues. Germline V gene data show CDR1 as MNHEY and CDR2 as SMNVEV (reference sequence). For the CDR3, the DNA is TGTGCCAGCAGTTTACGAGCAGGTTACACCATATATTTT. Protein product: CASSLRAGYTIYF.

The rearrangement joins TRBV5-1 to TRBJ2-2, with unresolved D. V was trimmed by 5 bases and J by 3 bases, leaving 11 bases between them. CDR3 length: 14 amino acids. Germline CDR1 and CDR2: SGHRS and YFSETQ. CDR3 protein: CASSSDTDTGELFF. For the CDR3, the DNA is TGCGCCAGCAGTTCCGACACCGACACCGGGGAGCTGTTTTTT.

V gene TRBV4-1 combines with J gene TRBJ2-4, with TRBD1 matching 8 bases. Germline V gene sequence: CDR1 MGHRA, CDR2 YSYEKL. J was trimmed by 6 bases and V by 1 base; bases with no gene match: 11. The CDR3 length is 17 residues. CDR3 nucleotides: TGCGCCAGCAGCCAAGGCGGTCAATCTACAGGGGGAAACATTCAGTACTTC. As protein: CASSQGGQSTGGNIQYF.

The chain has TRBV4-3 and TRBJ1-4; 10 nucleotides align to TRBD1. Germline CDR1 is LGHNA and CDR2 is YSLEER. V lost 4 bases to trimming and J lost 6 bases; unmatched junction nucleotides: 14. The CDR3 totals 18 residues. The CDR3 DNA sequence: TGCGCCAGCAGCCGGCACTACGACAGGGGGCGAGTGGATGAAAAACTGTTTTTT. The encoded protein is CASSRHYDRGRVDEKLFF.

In its sample, this clone was seen a few times. This specimen includes other DNA sequences encoding the same CDR3. V gene TRBV7-9 combines with J gene TRBJ1-5; D is uncertain. V lost 1 base, J lost 2 bases, and 6 bases lay in between. CDR3 size: 14 residues. Looked up from germline, CDR1 is SEHNR and CDR2 is FQNEAQ (reference sequence). CDR3 sequence: CASSLDRGNQPQHF. For the CDR3, the DNA is TGTGCCAGCAGCTTAGACAGAGGCAATCAGCCCCAGCATTTT.

V is TRBV5-4 and J is TRBJ1-6; D is possibly TRBD1 (5 bases). Per germline, CDR1 SGHNT and CDR2 YYREEE (reference sequence). The CDR3 has 16 residues. V gave up 0 bases and J gave up 0 bases, with 7 bases separating them. The CDR3 coding sequence is TGTGCCAGCAGCTTGGACAGGAGCTCCTATAATTCACCCCTCCACTTT. It encodes CASSLDRSSYNSPLHF.

The CDR3 DNA is TGCGCCAGCAGCTTTGACAGTTCTAACTATGGCTACACCTTC. This sequence encodes CASSFDSSNYGYTF. The chain joins TRBV5-1 to TRBJ1-2, with D maybe TRBD1 (5 bases). Germline lookup yields CDR1 SGHRS and CDR2 YFSETQ. The CDR3 spans 14 residues. Trimming removed 2 bases from V and 0 bases from J, with 8 bases in between.

The CDR3 sequence is CASSGLLAGENEQFF. The CDR3 DNA is TGCGCCAGCAGTGGGCTACTAGCGGGGGAAAATGAGCAGTTCTTC. The chain combines TRBV10-1 with TRBJ2-1, with TRBD2 matching 11 bases. V lost 4 bases to trimming and J lost 7 bases; unmatched junction nucleotides: 6. The CDR3 contains 15 residues. Looked up from germline, CDR1 is WNHNN and CDR2 is SYGVQD (reference sequence).

This chain connects TRBV10-3 to TRBJ1-2, with TRBD1 matching over 8 bases. Per germline, CDR1 ENHRY and CDR2 SYGVKD. The junction had 14 bases not matched to a gene; V was cut back by 2 bases and J by 9 bases. The CDR3 consists of 16 residues. The CDR3 here is CAISEPWDRPFLSYTF. The CDR3 bases are TGTGCCATCAGTGAGCCCTGGGACAGGCCTTTCCTTAGCTACACCTTC.

J is TRBJ2-7 and V is TRBV7-9, with 7 positions matching TRBD1. The germline V gene encodes CDR1 SEHNR and CDR2 FQNEAQ (reference sequence). The CDR3 is 15 amino acids. Unmatched junction bases numbered 10, after V lost 4 bases and J lost 4 bases. DNA of the CDR3: TGTGCCAGCAGCTCGACGGACAGGTTTCCGTACGAGCAGTACTTC. This encodes CASSSTDRFPYEQYF.

V and J are TRBV6-5 and TRBJ2-2; D remains ambiguous. The CDR3 loop spans 16 amino acids. V was pared by 0 bases and J by 6 bases, with 14 bases between. The germline V gene has CDR1 MNHEY and CDR2 SVGAGI. The CDR3 sequence: CASSYSRLPHAGELFF. For the CDR3, the DNA is TGTGCCAGCAGTTACTCACGACTTCCCCACGCCGGGGAGCTGTTTTTT.

V and J are TRBV4-3 and TRBJ2-7; 8 bases align to TRBD1. Germline V CDR1 and CDR2: LGHNA, YSLEER. This CDR3 is 14 amino acids long. V dropped 0 bases and J dropped 2; count of bases not matched to a gene: 0. The chain's CDR3 is CASSQETGAYEQYF. In DNA form, the CDR3 reads TGCGCCAGCAGCCAAGAGACAGGGGCCTACGAGCAGTACTTC.

The gene calls are TRBV5-1 and TRBJ2-1; perhaps TRBD1 as D (5 bases). Trimming left V 4 bases short and J 0 bases short, with 14 bases between. The germline V gene has CDR1 SGHRS and CDR2 YFSETQ. The CDR3 spans 16 residues. In DNA, the CDR3 is TGCGCCAGCAGCCCTCAGGGAAAAGGCTCCTACAATGAGCAGTTCTTC. Its translation: CASSPQGKGSYNEQFF.

The CDR3 region has the DNA TGCAGCGTTGAAGAACCAGGACAGGAGTACAATGAGCAGTTCTTC. Protein: CSVEEPGQEYNEQFF. This rearrangement joins TRBV29-1 to TRBJ2-1; 7 bases match TRBD1. The germline V gene encodes CDR1 SQVTM and CDR2 ANQGSEA. This CDR3 has 15 residues. V dropped 0 bases and J dropped 4; count of bases not matched to a gene: 6.

This rearrangement joins TRBV7-6 to TRBJ2-3; D perhaps matches TRBD2 (6 bases). With 1 base removed from V and 1 base from J, the gap between germline ends came to 12 bases. CDR3 length: 16 residues. Per germline, CDR1 SGHVS and CDR2 FNYEAQ. CDR3 DNA sequence: TGTGCCAGCAGCTTAGGGGGTAGCGGAGGCACAGATACGCAGTATTTT. Protein product: CASSLGGSGGTDTQYF.

This rearrangement joins TRBV6-5 to TRBJ1-2; 7 nucleotides align to TRBD1. The CDR3 runs to 13 residues. CDR1 is MNHEY and CDR2 is SVGAGI in the germline V gene. With 7 bases clipped from V and 9 bases from J, the junction kept 11 bases outside the gene matches. For the CDR3, the DNA is TGTGCCAGCACTCCAGGGACAGCTATCCGCTACACCTTC. Amino acids: CASTPGTAIRYTF.

The chain couples TRBV28 to TRBJ1-2; D might be TRBD1 (5 bases). The V gene's germline CDR1 is MDHEN and CDR2 SYDVKM. The CDR3 loop spans 12 amino acids. V lost 7 bases, J lost 6 bases, and 12 bases lay in between. CDR3 sequence: CASTLWGDGYTF. CDR3 bases: TGTGCCAGCACTCTGTGGGGGGATGGCTACACCTTC.

V usage is TRBV28 and J usage is TRBJ1-2; maybe TRBD1 (5 bases). With 7 bases removed from V and 3 bases from J, the gap between germline ends came to 12 bases. In germline, CDR1 is MDHEN, CDR2 SYDVKM. This CDR3 has 13 amino acids. The CDR3 is CASTLQDYYGYTF. CDR3 bases: TGTGCCAGCACATTACAGGATTACTATGGCTACACCTTC.

The chain couples TRBV6-5 to TRBJ1-1, with D possibly TRBD1 on 6 matching bases. There are 15 residues in the CDR3. Looked up from germline, CDR1 is MNHEY and CDR2 is SVGAGI. Trimming removed 2 bases from V and 0 bases from J, with 10 bases in between. The CDR3 nucleotides read TGTGCCAGCAGTTACGGGGGGGGCGTGAACACTGAAGCTTTCTTT. Translation: CASSYGGGVNTEAFF.

This chain connects TRBV18 to TRBJ1-3; D uncertain. Trimming pared 2 bases from V and 0 bases from J, leaving 8 bases between. CDR3 size: 15 residues. CDR1 is KGHSH, CDR2 LQKENI, per germline. The CDR3 here is CASSPSPSSGNTIYF. The CDR3 DNA follows: TGTGCCAGCTCACCAAGCCCGAGCTCTGGAAACACCATATATTTT.

The chain employs TRBV5-1 and TRBJ1-2; TRBD1 matches at 7 bases. The trim removed 0 bases at V and 8 bases at J, leaving 7 bases unmatched. This CDR3 contains 14 residues. The germline V gene encodes CDR1 SGHRS and CDR2 YFSETQ. CDR3 coding DNA: TGCGCCAGCAGCTTGGCCGGGGACAGATCGGGCTACACCTTC. It codes for CASSLAGDRSGYTF.

V usage is TRBV5-6 and J usage is TRBJ1-2, with unresolved D. CDR3 length: 13 amino acids. Trimming cost V 3 bases and J 4 bases, with 10 bases left between them. Per the germline V gene, CDR1 is SGHDT and CDR2 is YYEEEE. CDR3: CASSSGHLYGYTF. CDR3 DNA: TGTGCCAGCAGCTCGGGTCACCTCTATGGCTACACCTTC.

This clone was detected once. This chain joins TRBV4-2 and TRBJ2-7, with 10 bases identical to TRBD2. Germline CDR1 and CDR2: LGHNA and YNFKEQ. The CDR3 has 17 amino acids. Trimming took 4 bases from V and 3 from J; bases not matched to a gene: 12. The CDR3 DNA follows: TGTGCCAGCAGCCCTTTGCCACCGGGACTAGCGTTCTACGAGCAGTACTTC. This encodes CASSPLPPGLAFYEQYF.

This clone has just one count. This sequence joins TRBV4-1 and TRBJ2-7, with D possibly matching TRBD2 (5 bases). The CDR3 extends over 16 amino acids. The V end was cut by 0 bases, the J end by 7 bases, with 19 bases between. Germline loops: CDR1 MGHRA, CDR2 YSYEKL. CDR3 loop: CASSQDWHGISGEQYF. The CDR3 DNA sequence: TGCGCCAGCAGCCAAGATTGGCACGGGATCAGTGGTGAGCAGTACTTC.

The CDR3 spells CASSLGQGNGELFF. The DNA of the CDR3 is TGTGCCAGCAGCTTAGGACAGGGGAACGGGGAGCTGTTTTTT. The chain uses TRBV7-2 and TRBJ2-2; TRBD1 aligns across 8 bases. The J segment lost 7 bases and the V segment lost 1 base, leaving 2 bases of the junction unmatched. CDR3 length equals 14 residues. Germline V gene lookup returns CDR1 SGHTA and CDR2 FQGNSA.

This chain joins TRBV30 and TRBJ1-1; 9 positions agree with TRBD1. The germline V gene encodes CDR1 GTSNPN and CDR2 SVGIG (reference sequence). The V segment lost 4 bases and the J segment 0 bases; nucleotides outside the gene matches: 12. The CDR3 is made up of 17 amino acids. The CDR3 spells CAWTGVFRTGVNTEAFF. The CDR3 DNA reads TGTGCCTGGACTGGGGTATTTAGGACAGGGGTGAACACTGAAGCTTTCTTT.

The genes are TRBV6-1 and TRBJ1-1; TRBD1 is a possible D gene (6 bases). CDR3 length equals 13 residues. Germline values: CDR1 MNHNS, CDR2 SASEGT. The V end was cut by 10 bases, the J end by 1 base, with 13 bases between. The CDR3 DNA is TGTGCCACCATACAGGGATGGAACACTGAAGCTTTCTTT. Translating it yields CATIQGWNTEAFF.

The rearrangement links TRBV10-3 to TRBJ2-5; D is perhaps TRBD2 (6 bases). The V end was cut by 6 bases, the J end by 3 bases, with 11 bases between. The CDR3 runs 13 residues. The germline V gene encodes CDR1 ENHRY and CDR2 SYGVKD. The CDR3 loop reads CAIRPGLEETQYF. In DNA form, the CDR3 reads TGTGCCATCAGGCCGGGACTGGAAGAGACCCAGTACTTC.